Below are 30 T cell receptor beta chains sequenced from a single sample in a study of cytomegalovirus exposure and HLA in healthy donors. Use of 60 Vbeta and 13 Jbeta primers characterized the PCR. Clones were read by immunoSEQ multiplex PCR, and TCRdb kept only the in-frame ones, dropping some. The sample lists 85,000 to 130,000 clones, 82% seen once, with more than 1.5% in the top ten. The specimen sequenced was PBMCs. These receptor sequences come from a man aged 50 to 59 in good health and CMV-seronegative.

The rearrangement joins TRBV7-2 to TRBJ2-5, with TRBD2 as a possible D gene (7 bases). V was shortened by 5 bases and J by 5 bases, with 24 bases between the two germline ends. Per germline, CDR1 SGHTA and CDR2 FQGNSA. The CDR3 length is 17 residues. The CDR3 spells CASSTPQGGGPWETQYF. CDR3 DNA sequence: TGTGCCAGCAGCACCCCCCAGGGCGGGGGCCCTTGGGAGACCCAGTACTTC.

J is TRBJ2-5 and V is TRBV5-6; 10 bases map to TRBD2. V shed 2 bases and J 3 bases; nucleotides not matched to a gene: 10. This CDR3 spans 17 amino acids. CDR1 SGHDT and CDR2 YYEEEE come from the germline V gene. As DNA, the CDR3 is TGTGCCAGCAGCTTCACTAGCGGGGTTGGGTTGGAAGAGACCCAGTACTTC. Protein: CASSFTSGVGLEETQYF.

V and J are TRBV10-1 and TRBJ2-2; 7 bases align to TRBD1. With V trimmed by 5 bases and J by 2 bases, 5 bases remained unmatched. CDR3 length: 15 amino acids. Germline loops: CDR1 WNHNN, CDR2 SYGVQD (reference sequence). CDR3 DNA sequence: TGCGCCAGCAGTAACCGGGACAGAAACACCGGGGAGCTGTTTTTT. Residues: CASSNRDRNTGELFF.

This chain connects TRBV6-5 to TRBJ2-7, with 7 bases identical to TRBD2. CDR1 is MNHEY, CDR2 SVGAGI, per germline. The CDR3 totals 12 residues. Trimming at V came to 6 bases and at J to 3 bases, leaving 2 bases not matched to a gene. CDR3 coding DNA: TGTGCCAGCAGCTGGGGGGGCTACGAGCAGTACTTC. This codes for CASSWGGYEQYF.

The chain links TRBV5-4 to TRBJ2-2; D may be TRBD2 (6 bases). Germline lookup yields CDR1 SGHNT and CDR2 YYREEE (reference sequence). The CDR3 consists of 15 residues. V dropped 4 bases and J dropped 4 bases, with 14 bases sitting between them. The CDR3 region is CASSQSLGGTGELFF. The CDR3 region has the DNA TGTGCCAGCAGCCAAAGTCTGGGAGGCACCGGGGAGCTGTTTTTT.

This clone has just one count. The chain has TRBV9 and TRBJ2-7; unclear D gene. CDR1 and CDR2 (germline): SGDLS, YYNGEE. This CDR3 has 14 amino acids. The V gene lost 0 bases and the J gene lost 0 bases, with 7 bases spanning the gap. The CDR3 DNA follows: TGTGCCAGCAGCGTAGAAGCCGTCTCCTACGAGCAGTACTTC. Its protein product is CASSVEAVSYEQYF.

The J gene is TRBJ1-1, the V gene TRBV7-6; D might be TRBD1 (6 bases). The ends were cut back, 1 base at V and 1 base at J, with 13 bases in the middle. The CDR3 consists of 16 residues. In germline, CDR1 is SGHVS, CDR2 FNYEAQ. The DNA for the CDR3 is TGTGCCAGCAGCTTAGACAGGGCGTCGGGGAACACTGAAGCTTTCTTT. Its protein product is CASSLDRASGNTEAFF. Drawing the rest from reference TRBV7-6 and TRBJ1-1, the complete variable domain is GAGVSQSPRYKVTKRGQDVALRCDPISGHVSLYWYRQALGQGPEFLTYFNYEAQQDKSGLPNDRFSAERPEGSISTLTIQRTEQRDSAMYRCASSLDRASGNTEAFFGQGTRLTVV.

The chain employs TRBV6-1 and TRBJ1-5; TRBD1 matches at 8 bases. This CDR3 contains 15 residues. The ends lost 4 bases at V and 3 bases at J; junction bases unmatched: 5. From germline, CDR1 is MNHNS and CDR2 SASEGT. Here the CDR3 DNA reads TGTGCCAGCAGTGGATGGGACAGGACCAATCAGCCCCAGCATTTT. Its protein product is CASSGWDRTNQPQHF.

The chain's CDR3 is CASSEDGGDEQFF. CDR3 sequence (DNA): TGTGCCAGCAGTGAGGACGGGGGAGATGAGCAGTTCTTC. V usage is TRBV6-1 and J usage is TRBJ2-1; a possible D gene is TRBD2 (6 bases). The ends were cut back, 3 bases at V and 8 bases at J, with 11 bases in the middle. Germline CDR1 is MNHNS and CDR2 is SASEGT. The CDR3 runs to 13 residues.

The chain links TRBV6-6 to TRBJ1-1, with D unresolved. V lost 0 bases, J lost 1 base, and 9 bases lay in between. Looked up from germline, CDR1 is MNHNY and CDR2 is SVGAGI (reference sequence). CDR3 length equals 15 residues. CDR3 protein: CASSYSREANTEAFF. DNA of the CDR3: TGTGCCAGCAGTTACTCTAGGGAGGCGAACACTGAAGCTTTCTTT.

The chain recombines TRBV5-4 with TRBJ2-3; D unresolved. V was shortened by 0 bases and J by 3 bases, with 5 bases between the two germline ends. This CDR3 is built from 13 residues. Germline assignment: CDR1 SGHNT and CDR2 YYREEE (reference sequence). CDR3 nucleotide sequence: TGTGCCAGCAGCTTGGCCGGGACAGATACGCAGTATTTT. Its protein product is CASSLAGTDTQYF.

The V and J genes are TRBV6-5 and TRBJ1-1; a possible D gene is TRBD1 (5 bases). The germline V gene has CDR1 MNHEY and CDR2 SVGAGI. The CDR3 is made up of 13 amino acids. V was shortened by 7 bases and J by 4 bases, with 13 bases between the two germline ends. The CDR3 protein is CASIPMGGTEAFF. The CDR3 DNA is TGTGCCAGCATCCCAATGGGGGGCACTGAAGCTTTCTTT.

A few counts support this clone. V is TRBV19 and J is TRBJ1-4; 7 nucleotides align to TRBD1. This CDR3 has 13 residues. Losses at the gene ends were 6 bases for V and 6 bases for J; bases not matched to a gene: 4. Germline assignment: CDR1 LNHDA and CDR2 SQIVND (reference sequence). This CDR3 is CASRGQQDEKLFF. The CDR3 coding sequence is TGTGCCAGTAGGGGACAGCAGGATGAAAAACTGTTTTTT.

V gene TRBV7-2 combines with J gene TRBJ2-1; 11 bases are shared with TRBD1. The CDR3 is made up of 18 amino acids. From germline, CDR1 is SGHTA and CDR2 FQGNSA. The J segment lost 4 bases and the V segment lost 1 base, leaving 9 bases of the junction unmatched. CDR3 DNA sequence: TGTGCCAGCAGCTTAGGGACAGGGGGCGCCGTAGCATACAATGAGCAGTTCTTC. Residues: CASSLGTGGAVAYNEQFF.

A word on this clone: A read error may produce the germline difference seen at one junction end. The chain employs TRBV6-1 and TRBJ2-6, with 9 bases that match TRBD1. The CDR3 spans 16 residues. In germline, CDR1 is MNHNS, CDR2 SASEGT. This CDR3 is CVSSDNRGPGANVLTF. CDR3 coding DNA: TGTGTCAGCAGTGATAACAGGGGGCCTGGGGCCAACGTCCTGACTTTC.

This chain joins TRBV7-3 and TRBJ2-2; D is unresolved. The CDR3 totals 12 residues. V was shortened by 5 bases and J by 3 bases, with 4 bases between the two germline ends. CDR1 is SGHTA, CDR2 FQGTGA, per germline. CDR3 nucleotides: TGTGCCAGCAGCCCCGACACCGGGGAGCTGTTTTTT. Protein product: CASSPDTGELFF.

The chain combines TRBV6-6 with TRBJ1-5; TRBD1 might be the D (5 bases). Germline values: CDR1 MNHNY, CDR2 SVGAGI (reference sequence). This CDR3 spans 15 amino acids. Trimming took off 3 bases at V and 2 bases at J, with 11 bases between the two ends. The CDR3 is CASSYSKGGNQPQHF. CDR3 sequence (DNA): TGTGCCAGCAGTTATTCTAAAGGGGGCAATCAGCCCCAGCATTTT.

This clone was recorded only once. A read error may produce the germline difference seen at one junction end. In DNA, the CDR3 is TGCGTGCTAGGGGAACTAGCGGGAGAGACCCAGTACTTC. Amino acid sequence: CVLGELAGETQYF. The chain uses TRBV7-7 and TRBJ2-5; 9 positions agree with TRBD2. There are 13 residues in the CDR3. The germline CDR1 and CDR2 sequences are SSHAT and FNYEAQ (reference sequence).

The rearrangement links TRBV19 to TRBJ2-7; the match to TRBD1 covers 8 bases. The CDR3 covers 14 residues. CDR1 and CDR2 from the germline V gene are LNHDA and SQIVND (reference sequence). V shed 5 bases and J 2 bases; nucleotides not matched to a gene: 5. The CDR3 DNA reads as TGTGCCAGTAGTGAACAGGGGGGACCCTACGAGCAGTACTTC. Translating it yields CASSEQGGPYEQYF.

The V call is TRBV10-1, the J call TRBJ2-3, with D maybe TRBD2 (5 bases). V lost 1 base to trimming and J lost 4 bases, with 15 bases between them. The V gene's germline CDR1 is WNHNN and CDR2 SYGVQD (reference sequence). This CDR3 spans 16 amino acids. The CDR3 nucleotides are TGCGCCAGCAGTGAGTTATCCGGAACTAGGGCAGATACGCAGTATTTT. Translated, it gives CASSELSGTRADTQYF.

The CDR3 coding sequence is TGCGCCAGCAGTGTGGACAGGGGGCTAAGAGGGGAGCTGTTTTTT. This codes for CASSVDRGLRGELFF. The genes are TRBV10-1 and TRBJ2-2, with 11 bases fitting TRBD1. Germline assignment: CDR1 WNHNN and CDR2 SYGVQD (reference sequence). The CDR3 totals 15 residues. J was trimmed by 8 bases and V by 4 bases; bases with no gene match: 6.

The rearrangement uses TRBV6-5 and TRBJ1-2, with 9 positions matching TRBD1. The trim removed 6 bases at V and 6 bases at J, leaving 5 bases unmatched. In germline, CDR1 is MNHEY, CDR2 SVGAGI. The CDR3 covers 13 residues. Here the CDR3 DNA reads TGTGCCAGCAGATACCGGGACAGGGATGGCTACACCTTC. Translating gives CASRYRDRDGYTF.

The rearrangement joins TRBV5-1 to TRBJ2-5; a weak D match, TRBD2 (6 bases). This CDR3 spans 14 amino acids. The V end lost 4 bases, the J end lost 5 bases, and 15 bases lay between the germline ends. CDR1 and CDR2 (germline): SGHRS, YFSETQ. CDR3 coding DNA: TGCGCCAGCAGCCTAACACTAGGGAGGGAGACCCAGTACTTC. It translates to CASSLTLGRETQYF. Together with reference TRBV5-1 and TRBJ2-5, the CDR3 gives the full variable domain: KAGVTQTPRYLIKTRGQQVTLSCSPISGHRSVSWYQQTPGQGLQFLFEYFSETQRNKGNFPGRFSGRQFSNSRSEMNVSTLELGDSALYLCASSLTLGRETQYFGPGTRLLVL.

This chain uses TRBV18 with TRBJ2-7; 9 bases agree with TRBD1. The trim removed 5 bases at V and 3 bases at J, leaving 8 bases unmatched. This CDR3 region has 15 residues. The V gene's germline CDR1 is KGHSH and CDR2 LQKENI. In nucleotides, the CDR3 is TGTGCCAGCTCATCCGGGACAGGGTCCATCTACGAGCAGTACGTC. Its protein is CASSSGTGSIYEQYV.

The chain combines TRBV6-1 with TRBJ1-1; D possibly corresponds to TRBD1 (6 bases). Germline V gene lookup returns CDR1 MNHNS and CDR2 SASEGT. CDR3 length: 19 amino acids. V lost 1 base and J lost 2, with 23 bases in between. The CDR3 DNA is TGTGCCAGCAGTGAAGGGGGGGGGCAGGGATCAGGGTTTAACACTGAAGCTTTCTTT. Protein product: CASSEGGGQGSGFNTEAFF.

The V call is TRBV7-8, the J call TRBJ2-1, with no clear D. V was pared by 5 bases and J by 5 bases, with 16 bases between. CDR1 is SGHVS and CDR2 is FQNEAQ in the germline V gene. The CDR3 sequence is 15 residues long. The CDR3 DNA reads TGTGCCAGCAGCCGAGTTGAGGTGACGGACAATGAGCAGTTCTTC. It codes for CASSRVEVTDNEQFF.

This clone was counted between two and nine times. This chain connects TRBV4-1 to TRBJ1-2; 10 bases fit TRBD1. Germline loops: CDR1 MGHRA, CDR2 YSYEKL. With 4 bases clipped from V and 8 bases from J, the junction kept 22 bases outside the gene matches. The CDR3 spans 19 residues. The CDR3 nucleotides read TGCGCCAGCAGCCGCGGAGCCGCTGTACCCGGGACAGGGGCGAGGGGCTACACCTTC. This codes for CASSRGAAVPGTGARGYTF.

The chain recombines TRBV18 with TRBJ2-3; the match to TRBD1 covers 7 bases. V was clipped by 0 bases and J by 1 base; unmatched bases: 1. This CDR3 contains 15 residues. Germline CDR1 and CDR2: KGHSH and LQKENI. This CDR3 reads CASSPPGQRTDTQYF. The CDR3 DNA reads as TGTGCCAGCTCACCACCGGGACAGCGCACAGATACGCAGTATTTT. The full variable domain, rest sourced from reference TRBV18 and TRBJ2-3, is NAGVMQNPRHLVRRRGQEARLRCSPMKGHSHVYWYRQLPEEGLKFMVYLQKENIIDESGMPKERFSAEFPKEGPSILRIQQVVRGDSAAYFCASSPPGQRTDTQYFGPGTRLTVL.

The chain carries TRBV4-1 and TRBJ1-2; 7 positions match TRBD1. This CDR3 contains 13 residues. The trim removed 3 bases at V and 8 bases at J, leaving 6 bases unmatched. Germline V gives CDR1 MGHRA, CDR2 YSYEKL. CDR3 sequence (DNA): TGCGCCAGCAGCCATGACAGGGCGGCCGGCTACACCTTC. Protein: CASSHDRAAGYTF.

This sequence joins TRBV29-1 and TRBJ1-5; D call uncertain. This CDR3 region has 12 residues. In germline, CDR1 is SQVTM, CDR2 ANQGSEA. The V and J ends lost 7 bases and 6 bases respectively, with 13 bases between them. The CDR3: CSAGGLGQPQHF. CDR3 coding DNA: TGCAGCGCGGGTGGGTTGGGTCAGCCCCAGCATTTT. Based on the CDR3 plus reference TRBV29-1 and TRBJ1-5, the full variable domain is SAVISQKPSRDICQRGTSLTIQCQVDSQVTMMFWYRQQPGQSLTLIATANQGSEATYESGFVIDKFPISRPNLTFSTLTVSNMSPEDSSIYLCSAGGLGQPQHFGDGTRLSIL.